This T cell receptor (beta chain) was found in a study of T-cell reconstitution after alpha-beta-depleted transplantation in children. This clonotype showed up many times. Its specificity is not known. Study findings and constraints: Recipient T cells and thymic progenitors that survived were the source of the high TCRbeta diversity seen at day 60 in some patients. Reportedly, roughly two months post-transplant, alpha-beta T cells arose from several hundred expanded graft clones. A year post-transplant, T-cell counts and diversity derived mostly from newly produced T cells.

Preparation of the TCRbeta library was carried out with unique molecular identifiers. TCRdb passed the PCR reads through MiXCR, listing each CDR3 protein once. The profile covers some 300,000 distinct CDR3 sequences, with around 7.1% appearing a single time and approximately 9.6% taken by the ten largest. The CDR3 totals 15 residues. V gave up 7 bases and J gave up 3 bases; unmatched junction bases: 8. This chain connects TRBV12-3 or TRBV12-4 to TRBJ1-2; 10 bases are a match to TRBD1. The receptor comes from a female patient aged 2 to 10 who had a stem cell transplant for Fanconi anemia, so the T cells may come from the graft donor. The source material was peripheral blood, sampled 360 days after TCRalphabeta/CD19-depleted stem cell transplant. CDR3 bases: TGTGCCAGCACCACTTTCGGACAGGGGGACTATGGCTACACCTTC. Translated: CASTTFGQGDYGYTF.